A selection of T cell receptor beta chains follows, all from one sample in a study of cytomegalovirus exposure and HLA in healthy donors. Profiled with immunoSEQ multiplex PCR; TCRdb holds only in-frame clones, not every one. This sample carries some 150,000 clones, approximately 86% of them seen once, and the ten largest clones take about 1.9%. Sequenced material: PBMCs. Every receptor here comes from a human donor in good health. CDR3s leave out the opening cysteine and the closing phenylalanine or tryptophan. Not every row has a clone size; where given, it reads once, few, many or a size class.

NA | TRBJ2-2 | TRBV2 | ASSERLAGGGGELF
NA | TRBJ2-3 | TRBV6-1 | ASSTRADTQY
once | TRBJ1-3 | TRBV2 | ANTPGSGNTIY
NA | TRBJ1-5 | TRBV28 | ASSWTGNQPQH
NA | TRBJ1-1 | TRBV2 | ASTPPGNTEAF
once | TRBJ1-1 | TRBV19 | ASAPGQIGAEAF
NA | TRBJ2-5 | TRBV5-4 | ASSSTSGRFETQY
once | TRBJ1-1 | TRBV19 | ASFSGTSRNTEAF
NA | TRBJ1-1 | TRBV6-1 | ASSVNQPGQSEAF
NA | TRBJ2-1 | TRBV27 | ASSLIPGQQPDEQF
once | TRBJ2-3 | TRBV18 | ASSPITQPGLAGATDTQY
once | TRBJ1-2 | TRBV13 | ASSTDITGDRDYGYT
NA | TRBJ2-5 | TRBV14 | ASSRDLRQETQY
NA | TRBJ1-2 | TRBV5-1 | ASSLVVSGSGYGYT
NA | TRBJ2-7 | TRBV30 | AWSAYRTSGRAYEQY
few | TRBJ1-2 | TRBV12-5 | ASAQGLYGYT
NA | TRBJ2-1 | TRBV7-8 | ASSRDRALYNEQF
NA | TRBJ1-6 | TRBV9 | ASSTINSPLH
NA | TRBJ1-2 | TRBV4-1 | ASSKGTGNGYT
NA | TRBJ2-6 | TRBV11-2 | ASRLAGVGGANVLT
few | TRBJ1-2 | TRBV7-9 | ASSPDSYYGYT
NA | TRBJ2-5 | TRBV5-6 | ASSLGQGGETQY
NA | TRBJ2-1 | TRBV4-1 | ASSRAGATPFLVEQF
once | TRBJ1-4 | TRBV5-1 | ASSFEAGGKLF
NA | TRBJ1-4 | TRBV5-6 | ASSFPGQEGEKLF
NA | TRBJ1-1 | TRBV6-5 | ASSPLYNTEAF
NA | TRBJ2-3 | TRBV2 | ASKTGGSTDTQY
NA | TRBJ2-7 | TRBV9 | ASIPTGTGIYEQY
NA | TRBJ1-5 | TRBV28 | ASSLVARTGVVGQPQH
NA | TRBJ1-1 | TRBV9 | ASSVEGTGGMNTEAF
NA | TRBJ2-1 | TRBV18 | ASSPPETSGVNEQF
NA | TRBJ2-7 | TRBV4-3 | ASSHDRGPYEQY
few | TRBJ2-2 | TRBV18 | ASSPLFGQGSTGELF
NA | TRBJ2-7 | TRBV7-9 | ASSTLQGWDEQY
few | TRBJ1-1 | TRBV6-1 | ASSEAGGGGGAEAF
NA | TRBJ2-5 | TRBV29-1 | SVWNPTGGQETQY
NA | TRBJ1-1 | TRBV6-5 | ASSLTALTEAF
NA | TRBJ1-1 | TRBV2 | ASIPNTGGNTEAF
NA | TRBJ2-7 | TRBV30 | AWSIGASYEQY
NA | TRBJ2-5 | TRBV11-3 | ASSFRTGKQETQY
few | TRBJ2-6 | TRBV5-1 | ASSSSWTATHLSGANVLT
NA | TRBJ1-1 | TRBV19 | ASRRNTEAF
NA | TRBJ2-2 | TRBV6-5 | ASTNPLFTGELF
NA | TRBJ1-5 | TRBV19 | ASSPSAGGLGQPQH
few | TRBJ1-5 | TRBV5-6 | ASSFSGNQPQH
NA | TRBJ2-7 | TRBV11-2 | ASSLSRRSYEQY
NA | TRBJ2-7 | TRBV7-2 | ASRQDRGREQY
NA | TRBJ2-6 | TRBV14 | ASSQVAGGYSGANVLT
NA | TRBJ1-2 | TRBV6-5 | ASSPGGQGNYGYT
NA | TRBJ2-2 | TRBV6-5 | ASSYFGNTGELF
once | TRBJ1-3 | TRBV18 | ASSPPAIREKDGNTIY
NA | TRBJ2-3 | TRBV5-1 | ASSLVGMISGRAGDTQY
NA | TRBJ2-1 | TRBV10-2 | ASSGETSGRAFNNEQF
NA | TRBJ2-3 | TRBV7-7 | ASSPGQGVTDTQY
NA | TRBJ1-4 | TRBV2 | ASFSSEATNEKLF